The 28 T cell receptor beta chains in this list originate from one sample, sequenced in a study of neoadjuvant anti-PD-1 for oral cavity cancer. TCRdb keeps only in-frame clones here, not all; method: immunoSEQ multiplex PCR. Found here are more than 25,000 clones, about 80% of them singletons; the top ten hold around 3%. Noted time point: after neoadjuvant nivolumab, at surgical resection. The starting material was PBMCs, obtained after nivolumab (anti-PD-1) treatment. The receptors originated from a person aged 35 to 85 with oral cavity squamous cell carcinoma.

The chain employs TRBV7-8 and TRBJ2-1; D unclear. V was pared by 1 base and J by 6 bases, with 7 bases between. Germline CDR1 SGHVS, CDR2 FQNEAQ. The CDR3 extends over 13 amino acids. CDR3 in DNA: TGTGCCAGCAGCTTAGGTAGGCGCAATGAGCAGTTCTTC. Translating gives CASSLGRRNEQFF.

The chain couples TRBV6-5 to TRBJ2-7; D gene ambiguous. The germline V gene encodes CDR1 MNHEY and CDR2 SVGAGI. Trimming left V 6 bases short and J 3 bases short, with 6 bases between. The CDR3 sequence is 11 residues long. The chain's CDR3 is CASRKVYEQYF. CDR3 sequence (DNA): TGTGCCAGCAGGAAAGTCTACGAGCAGTACTTC.

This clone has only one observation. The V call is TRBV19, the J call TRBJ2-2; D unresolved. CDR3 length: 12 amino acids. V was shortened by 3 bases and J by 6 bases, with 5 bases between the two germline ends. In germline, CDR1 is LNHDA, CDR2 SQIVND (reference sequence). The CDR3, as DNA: TGTGCCAGTAGTATCCCGGCCGGGGAGCTGTTTTTT. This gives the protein CASSIPAGELFF.

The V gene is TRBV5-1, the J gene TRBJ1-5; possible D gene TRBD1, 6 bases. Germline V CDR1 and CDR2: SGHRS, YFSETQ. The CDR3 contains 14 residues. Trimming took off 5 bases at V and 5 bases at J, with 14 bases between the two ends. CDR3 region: CASSSTGTDQPQHF. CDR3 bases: TGCGCCAGCAGTTCTACAGGGACCGATCAGCCCCAGCATTTT.

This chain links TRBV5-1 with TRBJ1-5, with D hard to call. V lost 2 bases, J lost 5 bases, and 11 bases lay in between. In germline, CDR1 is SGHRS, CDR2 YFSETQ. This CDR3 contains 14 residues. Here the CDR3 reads CASSLHGDDQPQHF. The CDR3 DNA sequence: TGCGCCAGCAGCTTACACGGGGATGATCAGCCCCAGCATTTT.

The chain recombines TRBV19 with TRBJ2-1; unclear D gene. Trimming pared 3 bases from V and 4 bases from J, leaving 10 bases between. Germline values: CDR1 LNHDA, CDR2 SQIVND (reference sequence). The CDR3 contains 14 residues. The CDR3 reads CASSMSPGYNEQFF. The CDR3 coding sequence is TGTGCCAGTAGTATGTCCCCTGGGTACAATGAGCAGTTCTTC. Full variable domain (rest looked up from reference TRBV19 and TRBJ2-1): DGGITQSPKYLFRKEGQNVTLSCEQNLNHDAMYWYRQDPGQGLRLIYYSQIVNDFQKGDIAEGYSVSREKKESFPLTVTSAQKNPTAFYLCASSMSPGYNEQFFGPGTRLTVL.

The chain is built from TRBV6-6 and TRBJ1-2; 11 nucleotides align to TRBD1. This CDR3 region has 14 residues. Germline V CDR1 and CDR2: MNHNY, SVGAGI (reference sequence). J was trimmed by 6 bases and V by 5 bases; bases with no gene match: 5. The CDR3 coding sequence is TGTGCCAGCAGTCGGACAGGGGGCAACGATGGCTACACCTTC. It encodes CASSRTGGNDGYTF.

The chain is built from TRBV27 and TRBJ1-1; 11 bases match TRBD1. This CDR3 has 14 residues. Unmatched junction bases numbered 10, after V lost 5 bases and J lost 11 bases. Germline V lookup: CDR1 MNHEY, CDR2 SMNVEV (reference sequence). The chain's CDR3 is CASSLTGTGGFAFF. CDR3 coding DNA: TGTGCCAGCAGTCTAACCGGGACAGGGGGTTTCGCTTTCTTT.

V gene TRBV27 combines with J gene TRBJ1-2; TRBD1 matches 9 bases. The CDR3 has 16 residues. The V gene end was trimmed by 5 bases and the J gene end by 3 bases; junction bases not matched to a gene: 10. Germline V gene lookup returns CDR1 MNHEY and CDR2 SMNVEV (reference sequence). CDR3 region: CASSQLGQGPHYGYTF. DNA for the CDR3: TGTGCCAGCAGTCAATTGGGACAGGGACCTCACTATGGCTACACCTTC.

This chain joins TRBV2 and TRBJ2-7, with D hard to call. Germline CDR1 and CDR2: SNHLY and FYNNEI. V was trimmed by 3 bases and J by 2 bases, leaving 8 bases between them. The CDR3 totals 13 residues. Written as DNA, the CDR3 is TGTGCCAGCAGTGACTCGGTAACCTACGAGCAGTACTTC. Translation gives CASSDSVTYEQYF.

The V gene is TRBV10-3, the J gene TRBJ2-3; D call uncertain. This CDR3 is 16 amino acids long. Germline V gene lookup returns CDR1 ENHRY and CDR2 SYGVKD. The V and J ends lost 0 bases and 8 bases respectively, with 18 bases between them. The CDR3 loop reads CAISESSLEAPGTQYF. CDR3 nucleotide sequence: TGTGCCATCAGTGAGTCGAGTCTAGAGGCCCCCGGTACGCAGTATTTT.

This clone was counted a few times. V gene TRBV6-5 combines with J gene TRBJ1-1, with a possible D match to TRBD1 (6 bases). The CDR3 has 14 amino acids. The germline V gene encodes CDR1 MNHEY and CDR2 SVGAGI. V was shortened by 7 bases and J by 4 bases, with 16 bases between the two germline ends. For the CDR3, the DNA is TGTGCCAGCACCCCCCGAACAGGGCGCACTGAAGCTTTCTTT. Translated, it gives CASTPRTGRTEAFF.

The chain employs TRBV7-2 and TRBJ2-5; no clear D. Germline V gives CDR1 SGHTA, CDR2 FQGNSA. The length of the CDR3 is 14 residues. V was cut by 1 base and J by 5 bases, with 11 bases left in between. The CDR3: CASSLEGMEETQYF. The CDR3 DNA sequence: TGTGCCAGCAGCTTAGAGGGAATGGAGGAGACCCAGTACTTC.

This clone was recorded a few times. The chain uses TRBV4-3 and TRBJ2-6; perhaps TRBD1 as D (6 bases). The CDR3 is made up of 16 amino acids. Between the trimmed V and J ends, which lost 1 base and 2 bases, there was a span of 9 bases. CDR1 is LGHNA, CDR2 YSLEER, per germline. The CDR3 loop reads CASSQGDKTGANVLTF. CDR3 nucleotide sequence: TGCGCCAGCAGCCAAGGGGACAAAACTGGGGCCAACGTCCTGACTTTC.

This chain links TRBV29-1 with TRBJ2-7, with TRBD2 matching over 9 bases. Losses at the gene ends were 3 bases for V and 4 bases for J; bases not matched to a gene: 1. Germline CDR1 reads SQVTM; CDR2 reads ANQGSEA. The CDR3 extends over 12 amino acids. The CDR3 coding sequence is TGCAGCGTTGAGCGGGGGGGTTACGAGCAGTACTTC. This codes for CSVERGGYEQYF.

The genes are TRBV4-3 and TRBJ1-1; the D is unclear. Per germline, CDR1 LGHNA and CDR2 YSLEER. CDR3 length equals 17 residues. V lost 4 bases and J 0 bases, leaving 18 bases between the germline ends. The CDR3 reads CASSPRGNTAMNTEAFF. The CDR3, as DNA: TGCGCCAGCAGCCCGAGAGGGAACACAGCCATGAACACTGAAGCTTTCTTT.

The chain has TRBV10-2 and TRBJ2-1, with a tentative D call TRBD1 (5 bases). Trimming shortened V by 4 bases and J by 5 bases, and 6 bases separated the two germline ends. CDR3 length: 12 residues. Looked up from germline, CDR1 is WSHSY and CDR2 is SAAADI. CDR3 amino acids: CASSGTNNEQFF. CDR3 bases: TGCGCCAGCAGTGGGACAAACAATGAGCAGTTCTTC.

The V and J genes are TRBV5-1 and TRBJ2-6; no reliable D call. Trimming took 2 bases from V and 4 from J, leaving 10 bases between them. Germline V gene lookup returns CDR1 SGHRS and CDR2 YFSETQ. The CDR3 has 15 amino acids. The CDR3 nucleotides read TGCGCCAGCAGCTTTGAGGCGAGGGGGGCCAACGTCCTGACTTTC. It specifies CASSFEARGANVLTF.

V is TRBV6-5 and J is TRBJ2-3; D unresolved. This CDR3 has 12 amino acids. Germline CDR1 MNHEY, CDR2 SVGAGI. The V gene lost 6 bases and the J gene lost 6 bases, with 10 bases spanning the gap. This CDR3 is CASSPIGDTQYF. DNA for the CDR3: TGTGCCAGCAGCCCCATCGGGGATACGCAGTATTTT.

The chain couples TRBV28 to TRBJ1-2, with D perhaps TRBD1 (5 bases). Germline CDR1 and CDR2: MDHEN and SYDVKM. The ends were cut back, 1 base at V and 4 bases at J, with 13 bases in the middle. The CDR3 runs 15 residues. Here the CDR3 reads CASSLSGFEVYGYTF. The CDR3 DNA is TGTGCCAGCAGTTTATCAGGGTTCGAGGTCTATGGCTACACCTTC.

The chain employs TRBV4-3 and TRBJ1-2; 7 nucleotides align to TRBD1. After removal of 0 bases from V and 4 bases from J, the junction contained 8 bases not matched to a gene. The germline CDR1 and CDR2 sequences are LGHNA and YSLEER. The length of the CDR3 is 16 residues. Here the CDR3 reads CASSQDFPGGLYGYTF. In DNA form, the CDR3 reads TGCGCCAGCAGCCAAGATTTCCCAGGGGGGCTCTATGGCTACACCTTC.

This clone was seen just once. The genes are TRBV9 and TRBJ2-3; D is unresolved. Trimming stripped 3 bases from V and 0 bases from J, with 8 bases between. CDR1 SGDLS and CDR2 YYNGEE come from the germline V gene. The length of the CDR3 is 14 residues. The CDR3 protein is CASSDISSTDTQYF. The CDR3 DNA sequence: TGTGCCAGCAGCGATATTTCTAGCACAGATACGCAGTATTTT. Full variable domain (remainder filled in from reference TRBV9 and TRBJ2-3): DSGVTQTPKHLITATGQRVTLRCSPRSGDLSVYWYQQSLDQGLQFLIQYYNGEERAKGNILERFSAQQFPDLHSELNLSSLELGDSALYFCASSDISSTDTQYFGPGTRLTVL.

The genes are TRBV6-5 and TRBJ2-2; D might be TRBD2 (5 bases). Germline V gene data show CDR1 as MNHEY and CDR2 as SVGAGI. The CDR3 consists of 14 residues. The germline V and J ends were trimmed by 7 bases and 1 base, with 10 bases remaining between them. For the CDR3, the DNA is TGTGCCAGCACCCGGGGATGGAACACCGGGGAGCTGTTTTTT. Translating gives CASTRGWNTGELFF.

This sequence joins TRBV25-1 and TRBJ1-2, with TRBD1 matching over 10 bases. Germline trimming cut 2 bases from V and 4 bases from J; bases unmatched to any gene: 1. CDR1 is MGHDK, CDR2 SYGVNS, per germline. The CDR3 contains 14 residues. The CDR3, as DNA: TGTGCCAGCAGTGAAGACAGGGGGCCCTATGGCTACACCTTC. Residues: CASSEDRGPYGYTF.

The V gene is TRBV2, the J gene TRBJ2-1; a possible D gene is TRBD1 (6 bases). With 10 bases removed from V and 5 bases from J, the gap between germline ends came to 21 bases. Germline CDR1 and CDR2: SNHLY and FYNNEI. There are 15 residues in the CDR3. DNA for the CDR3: TGTGCCACCTATTCCGGGCCAAGGGGGAACAATGAGCAGTTCTTC. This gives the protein CATYSGPRGNNEQFF. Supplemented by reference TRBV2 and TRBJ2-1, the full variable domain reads EPEVTQTPSHQVTQMGQEVILRCVPISNHLYFYWYRQILGQKVEFLVSFYNNEISEKSEIFDDQFSVERPDGSNFTLKIRSTKLEDSAMYFCATYSGPRGNNEQFFGPGTRLTVL.

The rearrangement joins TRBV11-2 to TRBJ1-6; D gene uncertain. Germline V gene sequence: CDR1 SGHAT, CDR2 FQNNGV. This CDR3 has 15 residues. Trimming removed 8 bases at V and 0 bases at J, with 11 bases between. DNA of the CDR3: TGTGCCAGCTCCTTTCGGAGCTCCTATAATTCACCCCTCCACTTT. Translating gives CASSFRSSYNSPLHF.

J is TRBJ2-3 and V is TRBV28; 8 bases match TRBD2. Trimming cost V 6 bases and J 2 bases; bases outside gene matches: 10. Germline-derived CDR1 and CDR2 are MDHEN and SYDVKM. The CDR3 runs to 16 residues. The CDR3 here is CASSRPAGDPTDTQYF. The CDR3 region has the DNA TGTGCCAGCAGCCGCCCAGCGGGGGACCCCACAGATACGCAGTATTTT.

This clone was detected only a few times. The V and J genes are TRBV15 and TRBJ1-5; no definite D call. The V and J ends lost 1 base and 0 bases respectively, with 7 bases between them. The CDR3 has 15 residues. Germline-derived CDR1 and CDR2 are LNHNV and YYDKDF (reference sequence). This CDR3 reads CATSRGTASNQPQHF. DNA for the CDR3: TGTGCCACCAGCAGAGGGACGGCTAGCAATCAGCCCCAGCATTTT. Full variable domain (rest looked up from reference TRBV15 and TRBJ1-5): DAMVIQNPRYQVTQFGKPVTLSCSQTLNHNVMYWYQQKSSQAPKLLFHYYDKDFNNEADTPDNFQSRRPNTSFCFLDIRSPGLGDTAMYLCATSRGTASNQPQHFGDGTRLSIL.